Each of the 8 T cell receptor beta chains below was sequenced from the same sample in a study of T cells in Graves' hyperthyroidism and ophthalmopathy. Amplification of TCR beta CDR3 regions used RNA as the template. Primed by the HTBI set, a first-round RT-PCR was run on the TCR CDR3. TCRdb reanalysed the multiplex PCR reads using MiXCR and keeps one entry per CDR3 protein. The table lists approximately 200,000 distinct CDR3 sequences, 18% of them singletons, with 35% to 50% in the top ten. The sequenced sample was blood. These TCRs come from a man aged 35-49 years with Graves' hyperthyroidism.

The genes are TRBV12-3 or TRBV12-4 and TRBJ2-3, with a weak D call TRBD1 (6 bases). The CDR3 is made up of 12 amino acids. The germline V and J ends were trimmed by 7 bases and 6 bases, with 11 bases remaining between them. The CDR3 protein is CASKGVGDTQYF. The DNA for the CDR3 is TGTGCCAGCAAGGGGGTGGGGGATACGCAGTATTTT.

The sample holds many counts of this clonotype. V and J are TRBV28 and TRBJ1-4, with 7 bases lining up with TRBD1. Per germline, CDR1 MDHEN and CDR2 SYDVKM. Trimming cost V 7 bases and J 2 bases; bases outside gene matches: 4. The CDR3 extends over 14 amino acids. For the CDR3, the DNA is TGTGCCAGCACGGGAGGGGGCACTAATGAAAAACTGTTTTTT. Protein: CASTGGGTNEKLFF.

With regard to this clonotype: A clone one base away is much larger, so this may be a read error. The chain is built from TRBV18 and TRBJ2-1, with TRBD1 matching over 7 bases. Germline V gene data show CDR1 as KGHSH and CDR2 as LQKENI. The CDR3 is made up of 12 amino acids. This CDR3 reads CPSPPDRVEQFF. CDR3 nucleotides: TGTCCCAGCCCACCCGACAGGGTCGAGCAGTTCTTC.

In its sample, this clonotype was seen many times. The chain employs TRBV5-5 and TRBJ2-2; D is possibly TRBD1 (6 bases). The V end lost 4 bases, the J end lost 1 base, and 14 bases lay between the germline ends. This CDR3 has 16 amino acids. CDR1 and CDR2 (germline): SGHKS, YYEKEE (reference sequence). DNA for the CDR3: TGTGCCAGCAGCCGGACGGGACACAAGAACACCGGGGAGCTGTTTTTT. It yields the protein CASSRTGHKNTGELFF.

This clonotype was seen a few times. The rearrangement joins TRBV6-2 or TRBV6-3 to TRBJ1-5, with D possibly TRBD1 on 5 matching bases. The CDR3 length is 13 residues. Germline V gene sequence: CDR1 MNHEY, CDR2 SVGEGT. Trimming shortened V by 2 bases and J by 11 bases, and 13 bases separated the two germline ends. The CDR3 protein is CASSYQGRTTQHF. DNA of the CDR3: TGTGCCAGCAGTTACCAGGGACGGACAACCCAGCATTTT.

This clonotype occurred many times. As DNA, the CDR3 is TGTGCCAGCAGTGATGAGTCGGACTTGAACACTGAAGCTTTCTTT. Translating it yields CASSDESDLNTEAFF. This chain links TRBV12-3 or TRBV12-4 with TRBJ1-1; D gene ambiguous. This CDR3 contains 15 residues. Trimming removed 5 bases at V and 0 bases at J, with 13 bases between.

V is TRBV5-1 and J is TRBJ1-1; a weak D match, TRBD1 (5 bases). The germline V gene has CDR1 SGHRS and CDR2 YFSETQ. The V end was cut by 2 bases, the J end by 6 bases, with 14 bases between. CDR3 length: 14 residues. In nucleotides, the CDR3 is TGCGCCAGCAGCTTCGGGGGGGTGGACTCTGAAGCTTTCTTT. Translated: CASSFGGVDSEAFF.

This clonotype was seen many times. The chain couples TRBV5-1 to TRBJ2-1; TRBD1 matches at 8 bases. The CDR3 is made up of 14 amino acids. Germline lookup yields CDR1 SGHRS and CDR2 YFSETQ. The V gene end was trimmed by 4 bases and the J gene end by 8 bases; junction bases not matched to a gene: 8. DNA for the CDR3: TGCGCCAGCAGCCCTGGACAGGGTCTGGATGAGCAGTTCTTC. Translating it yields CASSPGQGLDEQFF.